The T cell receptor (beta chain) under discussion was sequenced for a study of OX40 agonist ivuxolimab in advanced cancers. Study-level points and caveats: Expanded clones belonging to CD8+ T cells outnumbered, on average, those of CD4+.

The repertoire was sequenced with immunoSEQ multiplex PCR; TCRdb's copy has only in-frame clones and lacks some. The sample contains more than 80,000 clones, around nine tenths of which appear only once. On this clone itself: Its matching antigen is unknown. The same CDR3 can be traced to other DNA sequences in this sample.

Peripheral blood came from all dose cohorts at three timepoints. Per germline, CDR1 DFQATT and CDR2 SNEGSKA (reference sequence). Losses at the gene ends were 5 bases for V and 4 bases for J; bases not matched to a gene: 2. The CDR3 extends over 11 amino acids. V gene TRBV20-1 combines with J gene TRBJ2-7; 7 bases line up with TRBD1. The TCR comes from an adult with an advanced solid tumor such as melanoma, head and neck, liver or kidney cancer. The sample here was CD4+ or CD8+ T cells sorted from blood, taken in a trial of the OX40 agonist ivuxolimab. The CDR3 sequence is CSARDSYEQYF. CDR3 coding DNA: TGCAGTGCTCGGGACAGTTACGAGCAGTACTTC.